The 5 T cell receptor beta chains listed next were all sequenced from one sample in a study of blood T cell repertoires in COVID-19. TCRdb's table, derived via immunoSEQ multiplex PCR, lists solely in-frame clones and lacks some. The repertoire holds more than 200,000 clones, with roughly 85% as singletons. Sequenced input: peripheral blood. All receptors come from a woman aged 70-85 years with active or convalescent COVID-19.

The rearrangement links TRBV2 to TRBJ1-6; TRBD1 aligns across 7 bases. Trimming took 6 bases from V and 7 from J; bases not matched to a gene: 6. Germline V gene sequence: CDR1 SNHLY, CDR2 FYNNEI. This CDR3 is 14 amino acids long. The CDR3 here is CASRTTGSNSPLHF. Here the CDR3 DNA reads TGTGCCAGCAGGACGACAGGGTCAAATTCACCCCTCCACTTT.

V is TRBV6-5 and J is TRBJ2-7, with 7 bases identical to TRBD1. Germline V gene data show CDR1 as MNHEY and CDR2 as SVGAGI. V shed 5 bases, J shed 2 bases, and the junction held 9 bases outside the gene matches. The CDR3 length is 15 residues. CDR3 residues: CASSTSGTAAYEQYF. Written as DNA, the CDR3 is TGTGCCAGCAGTACCTCCGGGACAGCTGCCTACGAGCAGTACTTC.

This chain joins TRBV7-2 and TRBJ1-6; TRBD1 matches 7 bases. Germline-derived CDR1 and CDR2 are SGHTA and FQGNSA. The CDR3 runs 13 residues. With V trimmed by 3 bases and J by 18 bases, 11 bases remained unmatched. As DNA, the CDR3 is TGTGCCAGCAGCTTGGGCACAGGGGTCAATTCCCACTTT. Amino acids: CASSLGTGVNSHF.

The chain couples TRBV10-3 to TRBJ1-3; D unresolved. V dropped 8 bases and J dropped 0 bases, with 8 bases sitting between them. CDR3 length equals 13 residues. Germline values: CDR1 ENHRY, CDR2 SYGVKD. CDR3 sequence: CAIGGVSGNTIYF. Here the CDR3 DNA reads TGTGCCATCGGAGGAGTCTCTGGAAACACCATATATTTT.

The V and J genes are TRBV10-2 and TRBJ1-3; no clear D gene. This CDR3 spans 15 amino acids. Trimming took off 0 bases at V and 8 bases at J, with 14 bases between the two ends. Germline V gene sequence: CDR1 WSHSY, CDR2 SAAADI. CDR3 bases: TGCGCCAGCAGTGAGTCGGCAGACGGCGGGGACACCATATATTTT. It specifies CASSESADGGDTIYF.